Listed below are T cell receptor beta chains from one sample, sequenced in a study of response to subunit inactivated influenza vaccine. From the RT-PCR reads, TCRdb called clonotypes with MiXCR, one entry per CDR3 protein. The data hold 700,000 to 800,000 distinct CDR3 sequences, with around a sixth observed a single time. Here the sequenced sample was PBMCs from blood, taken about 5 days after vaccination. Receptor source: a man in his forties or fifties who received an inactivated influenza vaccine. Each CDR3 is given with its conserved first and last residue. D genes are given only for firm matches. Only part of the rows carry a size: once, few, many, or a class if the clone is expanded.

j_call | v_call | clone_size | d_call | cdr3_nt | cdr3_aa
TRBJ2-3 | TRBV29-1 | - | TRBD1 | TGCAGAGGGGGACAGGGCCCCACAGATACGCAGTATTTT | CRGGQGPTDTQYF
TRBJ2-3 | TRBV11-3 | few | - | TGTGCCAGCAGCTCGTACTCGGGGGACCCTGGAGATACGCAGTATTTT | CASSSYSGDPGDTQYF
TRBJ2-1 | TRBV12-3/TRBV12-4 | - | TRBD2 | TGTGCCAGCAGTGGTCCGGGACTAGCGGGAGTGCACGCAGAGAATGAGCAGTTCTTC | CASSGPGLAGVHAENEQFF
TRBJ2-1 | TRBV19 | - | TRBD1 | TGTGCCAGTAGAGACGGACAGGGGATCTCCTACAATGAGCAGTTCTTC | CASRDGQGISYNEQFF
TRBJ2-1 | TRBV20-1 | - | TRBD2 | TGCAGTGCTAGGGTAGGCGGGAGGGTCGATGAGCAGTTCTTC | CSARVGGRVDEQFF
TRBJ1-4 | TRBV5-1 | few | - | TGCGCCAGCGGTCCGGGGACTAATGAAAAACTGTTTTTT | CASGPGTNEKLFF
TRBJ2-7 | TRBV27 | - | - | TGTGCCAGCAGTTTAAGGCAGGGTAACGAGCAGTACTTC | CASSLRQGNEQYF
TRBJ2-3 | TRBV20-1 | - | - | TGCAGTGCTGCGCGCGGGATAGTCTCAGATACGCAGTATTTT | CSAARGIVSDTQYF
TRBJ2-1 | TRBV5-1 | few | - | TGCGCCAGCAGCCAGGACCCGGCGGCAGGGGTAGTTGAGCAGTTCTTC | CASSQDPAAGVVEQFF
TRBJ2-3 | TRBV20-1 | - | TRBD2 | TGCAGTGTGCCTAGCGGGGGGAGTGATACGCAGTATTTT | CSVPSGGSDTQYF
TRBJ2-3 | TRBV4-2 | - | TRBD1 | TGTGCCAGCAGCCAAGATTCAGGACAGGGGGGCACAGATACGCAGTATTTT | CASSQDSGQGGTDTQYF
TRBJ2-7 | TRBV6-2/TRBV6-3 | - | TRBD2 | TGTGCCAGCAGTACGACCCCCGGACTAGTCACCTACGAGCAGTACTTC | CASSTTPGLVTYEQYF
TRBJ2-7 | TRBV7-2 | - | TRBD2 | TGTGCCAGCAGCTTAGACTGGAGCGGGATCTACGAGCAGTACTTC | CASSLDWSGIYEQYF
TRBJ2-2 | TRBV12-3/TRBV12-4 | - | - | TGTGACAGCAGTTTACCCGGGGGCAAGCGGATTTATACCGGGGAGCTGTTTTTT | CDSSLPGGKRIYTGELFF
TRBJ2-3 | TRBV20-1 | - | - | TGCAGTGCGGAGATAGGGGATTCCACAGATACGCAGTATTTT | CSAEIGDSTDTQYF
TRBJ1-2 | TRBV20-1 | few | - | TGCAGTGCTACCGGCACGAGTCTTGGCTACACCTTC | CSATGTSLGYTF
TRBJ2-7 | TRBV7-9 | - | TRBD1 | TGTGCCAGCACCCTTTTTCCTGGACAGGTCTACGAGCAGTACTTC | CASTLFPGQVYEQYF
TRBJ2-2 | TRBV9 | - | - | TGTGCCAGCAGCGCCCGTCCTTCGGAGAACACCGGGGAGCTGTTTTTT | CASSARPSENTGELFF
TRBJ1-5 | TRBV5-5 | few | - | TGTGCCAGCAGCCGGGCCCCGATAGGCAATCAGCCCCAGCATTTT | CASSRAPIGNQPQHF
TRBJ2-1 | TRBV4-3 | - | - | TGCGCCAGCAGCCAAGATTTGCTAGCGACAAATGAGCAGTTCTTC | CASSQDLLATNEQFF
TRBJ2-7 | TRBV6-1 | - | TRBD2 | TGTGCCAGCAGTACGGGAGGGCCTTACTACGAGCAGTACTTC | CASSTGGPYYEQYF
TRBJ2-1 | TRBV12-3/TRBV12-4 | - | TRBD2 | TGTGCCAGCACTCCTACTAGCGTCCACAATGAGCAGTTCTTC | CASTPTSVHNEQFF
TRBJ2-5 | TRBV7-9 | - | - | TGTGCCAGCAGCTTAGGTCACGGGCAAGAGACCCAGTACTTC | CASSLGHGQETQYF
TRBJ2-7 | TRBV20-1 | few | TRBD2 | TGCAGTGCTAGAAATAGCGGGAGGAACTACGAGCAGTACTTC | CSARNSGRNYEQYF
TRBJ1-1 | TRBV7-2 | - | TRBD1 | TGTGCCAGCAGCTCTTGGACAGGGGACACTGAAGCTTTCTTT | CASSSWTGDTEAFF
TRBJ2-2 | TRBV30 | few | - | TGTGCCTGGAGTGTTATCGGGGAGCTGTTTTTT | CAWSVIGELFF
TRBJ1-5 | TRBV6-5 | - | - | TGTGCCAGCAGTTACGCTGGCCGGGGGGCGTTTGGCAATCAGCCCCAGCATTTT | CASSYAGRGAFGNQPQHF
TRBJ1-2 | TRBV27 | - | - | TGTGCCAGCAGTTATAACAGTAACTATGGCTACACCTTC | CASSYNSNYGYTF
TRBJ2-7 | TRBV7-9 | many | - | TGTGCCAGCAGTTTAGACTACTACGAGCAGTACTTC | CASSLDYYEQYF
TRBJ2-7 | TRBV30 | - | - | TGTGCCTGGAGTGGATTGAGGGACGAGCAGTACTTC | CAWSGLRDEQYF
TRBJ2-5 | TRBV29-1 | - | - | TGCAGCGTTACTGACGGGGGTTGGGAGACCCAGTACTTC | CSVTDGGWETQYF
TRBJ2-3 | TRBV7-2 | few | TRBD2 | TGTGCCAGCAGCTTAGTCTTGCGGGGGGGCCCAGATACGCAGTATTTT | CASSLVLRGGPDTQYF
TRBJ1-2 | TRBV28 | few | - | TGTGCCAGCAGTTTCGGAGGGGGTGGCTACACCTTC | CASSFGGGGYTF
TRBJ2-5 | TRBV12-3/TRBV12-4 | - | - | TGTGCCAGCAGTCGGACTGATTCAGGGACCCAGTACTTC | CASSRTDSGTQYF
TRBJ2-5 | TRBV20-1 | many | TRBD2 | TGCAGTGCTAGACGGTCTAGCGGGGTTCAAGAGACCCAGTACTTC | CSARRSSGVQETQYF
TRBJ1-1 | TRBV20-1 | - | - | TGCAGTGCTAGATCTGTAGAGAACACTGAAGCTTTCTTT | CSARSVENTEAFF
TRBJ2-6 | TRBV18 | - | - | TGTGCCAGCTCACCACTTGTGGATTTCGGCTCTGGGGCCAACGTCCTGACTTTC | CASSPLVDFGSGANVLTF
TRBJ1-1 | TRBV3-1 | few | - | TGTGCCAGCAGCCAACTGTCACAGGGTACTGAAGCTTTCTTT | CASSQLSQGTEAFF
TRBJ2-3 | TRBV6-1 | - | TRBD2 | TGTGCCAGCAGCCTATGGGGGACTAGCGGGGATAGCACAGATACGCAGTATTTT | CASSLWGTSGDSTDTQYF
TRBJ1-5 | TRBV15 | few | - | TGTGCCACCAGCAGAGAGGGGGGTCAGCCCCAGCATTTT | CATSREGGQPQHF
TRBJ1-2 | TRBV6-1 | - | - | TGTGCCAGCAGCGCTCCCGGAGGGAGGAGGGATGGCTACACCTTC | CASSAPGGRRDGYTF
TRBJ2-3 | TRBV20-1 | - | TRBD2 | TGCAGTTTAGCGGGGGACACAGATACGCAGTATTTT | CSLAGDTDTQYF
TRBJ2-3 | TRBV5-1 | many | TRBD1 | TGCGCCAGCAGCAAGGAGACAGGGAGTCTCACAGATACGCAGTATTTT | CASSKETGSLTDTQYF
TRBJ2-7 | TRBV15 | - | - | TGTGCCACCAGCTCCGACGGCCGCTACGAGCAGTACTTC | CATSSDGRYEQYF
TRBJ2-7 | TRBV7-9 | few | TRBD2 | TGTGCCAGCAGCTTATCTAAGCGGGGCTCCTACGAGCAGTACTTC | CASSLSKRGSYEQYF
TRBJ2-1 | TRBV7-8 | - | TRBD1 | TGTGCCAGCAGTTCCGTCCCACAGTCCGGGACAGGGAGGAATGAGCAGTTCTTC | CASSSVPQSGTGRNEQFF
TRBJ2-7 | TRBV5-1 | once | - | TGCGCCAGCAGCTTGGCTGGAGAAGTCCACGAGCAGTACTTC | CASSLAGEVHEQYF
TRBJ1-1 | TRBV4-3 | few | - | TGCGCCAGCAGCCAAGATCCCGAGAACACTGAAGCTTTCTTT | CASSQDPENTEAFF
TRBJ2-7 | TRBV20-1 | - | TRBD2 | TGCAGTGCTCCGAGTCTAGCGGGAAGAGAGCAGTACTTC | CSAPSLAGREQYF
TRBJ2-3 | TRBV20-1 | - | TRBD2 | TGCAGTGCCGCTCGACTAGCGGGGCTGACAGATACGCAGTATTTT | CSAARLAGLTDTQYF
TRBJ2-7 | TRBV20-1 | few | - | TGCAGTGCTGATCCCCCTCTCCCCTACGAGCAGTACTTC | CSADPPLPYEQYF
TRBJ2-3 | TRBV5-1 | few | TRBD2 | TGCGCCAGCAGCGGTGGTAGCGGGGGGGGCCCAGATACGCAGTATTTT | CASSGGSGGGPDTQYF
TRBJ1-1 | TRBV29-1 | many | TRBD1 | TGCAGCGTCCAAAGGATAGGGGGCGCCCATAACACTGAAGCTTTCTTT | CSVQRIGGAHNTEAFF
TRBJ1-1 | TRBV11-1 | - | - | TGTGCCAGCAGCTCTTCGACAGTAAGGACTAAGAGTACTGAAGCTTTCTTT | CASSSSTVRTKSTEAFF